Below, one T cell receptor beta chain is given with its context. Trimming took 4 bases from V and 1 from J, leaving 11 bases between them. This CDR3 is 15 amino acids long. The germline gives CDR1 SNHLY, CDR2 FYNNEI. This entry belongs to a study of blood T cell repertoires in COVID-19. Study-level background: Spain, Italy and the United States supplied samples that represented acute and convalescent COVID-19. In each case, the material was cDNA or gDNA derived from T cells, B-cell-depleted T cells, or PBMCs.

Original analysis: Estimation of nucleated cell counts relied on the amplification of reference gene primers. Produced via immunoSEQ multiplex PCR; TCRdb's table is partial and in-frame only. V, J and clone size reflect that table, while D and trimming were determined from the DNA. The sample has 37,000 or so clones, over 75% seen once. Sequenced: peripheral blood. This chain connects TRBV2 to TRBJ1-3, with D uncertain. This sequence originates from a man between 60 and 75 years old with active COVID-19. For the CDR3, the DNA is TGTGCCAGCAGTGTGGGCAGAACTTCTGGAAACACCATATATTTT. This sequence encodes CASSVGRTSGNTIYF.